The 21 T cell receptor beta chains listed next were all sequenced from one sample in a study of T cell clonality in common variable immunodeficiency. Study-wide points: Common variable immunodeficiency TCR beta sequences reportedly had fewer deletions and N-nucleotide insertions.

These receptors' targets are unknown. Some clones are missing from TCRdb's copy, which holds only in-frame ones; the method was immunoSEQ multiplex PCR. The record shows around 16,000 clones for this sample, with no singletons present. Sequencing was performed on peripheral blood mononuclear cells. The source of these receptors is a human donor with common variable immunodeficiency.

On this clone: Sequencing ends 3 residues short of the CDR3 end; the germline J gene provides the rest. V and J are TRBV7-9 and TRBJ2-2; 8 bases line up with TRBD2. The V segment lost 5 bases and the J segment 1 base; nucleotides outside the gene matches: 3. CDR1 and CDR2 (germline): SEHNR, FQNEAQ (reference sequence). The CDR3 length is 15 residues. CDR3 loop: CASSPRGGNTGELFF. CDR3 DNA (partial): TGTGCCAGCAGCCCCCGGGGGGGGAACACCGGGGAG.

This clone was seen a few times. The CDR3 goes on 3 residues after the read ends, and that part is filled in from the germline J gene. The chain recombines TRBV19 with TRBJ2-3; 8 nucleotides match TRBD1. The V segment lost 6 bases and the J segment 2 bases; nucleotides outside the gene matches: 10. The CDR3 loop spans 16 amino acids. Germline CDR1 reads LNHDA; CDR2 reads SQIVND (reference sequence). The sequenced part of the CDR3 DNA is TGTGCCAGTAGAGGGAGGACAGGGCCCTACACAGATACG. Amino acid sequence: CASRGRTGPYTDT. The complete CDR3 reads CASRGRTGPYTDTQYF.

This clone came up many times. The CDR3 end is not reached by the read, which stops 3 residues before it; the germline J gene fills it in. J is TRBJ1-4 and V is TRBV6-1, with D unresolved. This CDR3 is built from 15 residues. Trimming took 4 bases from V and 0 from J, leaving 9 bases between them. CDR1 MNHNS and CDR2 SASEGT come from the germline V gene. CDR3 DNA (partial): TGTGCCAGCAGTGTACTCGGGGCAACTAATGAAAAA. This sequence encodes CASSVLGATNEK. The full-length CDR3 reads as CASSVLGATNEKLFF.

This clone was detected a few times. The read halts 3 residues ahead of the CDR3 end, with the missing end drawn from the germline J gene. The rearrangement joins TRBV20-1 to TRBJ2-7, with TRBD1 matching over 10 bases. The CDR3 runs to 12 residues. Germline values: CDR1 DFQATT, CDR2 SNEGSKA (reference sequence). The V and J ends lost 3 bases and 6 bases, in that order; junction bases with no gene match: 2. This CDR3 reads CSASGQGGEQYF. Incomplete CDR3 DNA: TGCAGTGCTAGTGGACAGGGGGGCGAG.

As concerns this clone: The CDR3 goes on 3 residues after the read ends, and that part is filled in from the germline J gene. The chain has TRBV20-1 and TRBJ1-2, with 11 bases aligning to TRBD1. The V gene end was trimmed by 3 bases and the J gene end by 3 bases; junction bases not matched to a gene: 3. The CDR3 loop spans 14 amino acids. CDR1 is DFQATT, CDR2 SNEGSKA, per germline (reference sequence). CDR3 sequence: CSASPGQGDYGYTF. The covered CDR3 bases are TGCAGTGCTAGTCCGGGACAGGGGGACTATGGC.

Comments on this clone: The read is 3 residues too short to cover the CDR3 end, so that end is filled in from the germline J gene. V usage is TRBV11-3 and J usage is TRBJ2-3; D is perhaps TRBD1 (5 bases). CDR1 and CDR2 from the germline V gene are SGHNT and YENEEA. The CDR3 is made up of 14 amino acids. V shed 5 bases and J shed 5 bases, with 14 bases lying between them. CDR3 sequence reads: CASSSAADRDTQYF. The CDR3 DNA, read in part, is TGTGCCAGCAGCAGTGCGGCAGACAGAGATACG.

Ten or more counts support this clone. The sequence runs out 3 residues before the end of the CDR3; the remainder is reconstructed from the germline J gene. The chain has TRBV30 and TRBJ1-2; D not resolved. The germline V and J ends were trimmed by 2 bases and 4 bases, with 11 bases remaining between them. This CDR3 contains 13 residues. Per germline, CDR1 GTSNPN and CDR2 SVGIG (reference sequence). The sequenced CDR3 bases are TGTGCCTGGAGTTCCACCGGGTTCTATGGC. Translating gives CAWSSTGFYG. The CDR3 reads in full as CAWSSTGFYGYTF.

This clone was detected a few times. CDR3 DNA, as far as it was read: TGTGCCAGTAGTATATGGGGACAGGGTCGCTACGAG. It codes for CASSIWGQGRYE. The full CDR3 is CASSIWGQGRYEQYF. The chain combines TRBV19 with TRBJ2-7; 9 nucleotides align to TRBD1. Read coverage stops 3 residues before the CDR3 terminus; the germline J gene supplies the remainder. CDR3 size: 15 residues. The junction had 5 bases not matched to a gene; V was cut back by 2 bases and J by 3 bases. In germline, CDR1 is LNHDA, CDR2 SQIVND (reference sequence).

Only a few counts were recorded for this clone. Sequencing ends 3 residues short of the CDR3 end; the germline J gene provides the rest. The chain recombines TRBV7-9 with TRBJ1-1; TRBD1 is a possible D gene (5 bases). Germline assignment: CDR1 SEHNR and CDR2 FQNEAQ (reference sequence). This CDR3 spans 13 amino acids. V was cut by 1 base and J by 3 bases, with 6 bases left in between. CDR3 bases read: TGTGCCAGCAGCTTAGGAGGGGACACTGAA. This gives the protein CASSLGGDTE. The entire CDR3 sequence reads CASSLGGDTEAFF.

As concerns this clone: With the read ending 3 residues before the CDR3 end, the germline J gene is used to fill in that end. V usage is TRBV11-2 and J usage is TRBJ1-4; 9 nucleotides line up with TRBD1. Germline values: CDR1 SGHAT, CDR2 FQNNGV. The CDR3 runs to 14 residues. V was pared by 1 base and J by 8 bases, with 2 bases of the junction left unmatched. The CDR3 bases that were read are TGTGCCAGCAGCTTAGGACAGGGGGGCGAAAAA. The encoded protein is CASSLGQGGEK. The full CDR3 protein reads CASSLGQGGEKLFF.

On this clone itself: Read data end 3 residues before the CDR3 end; the end is taken from the germline J gene. J is TRBJ2-1 and V is TRBV7-9, with D possibly matching TRBD1 (6 bases). The germline gives CDR1 SEHNR, CDR2 FQNEAQ (reference sequence). The V end was cut by 4 bases, the J end by 9 bases, with 16 bases between. The CDR3 has 14 residues. The CDR3 bases that were read are TGTGCCAGCAGCTCCGGGACATACCTAGGTGAG. Amino acids: CASSSGTYLGE. The full CDR3 sequence reads CASSSGTYLGEQFF.

Only a few counts were recorded for this clone. The sequenced fragment ends 3 residues before the CDR3 boundary, so the rest is inferred from the germline J gene. The V call is TRBV5-3, the J call TRBJ2-2, with TRBD1 matching 7 bases. TRBV5-3 is noted as an ORF with a role that remains uncertain. This CDR3 has 16 amino acids. With V trimmed by 4 bases and J by 1 base, 7 bases remained unmatched. CDR3 DNA, as far as it was read: TGTGCCAGAAGCGTTAGACAGGGTAGGAACACCGGGGAG. Its translation: CARSVRQGRNTGE. The complete CDR3 reads CARSVRQGRNTGELFF.

This clone was recorded a few times. The CDR3 end is not reached by the read, which stops 3 residues before it; the germline J gene fills it in. The gene calls are TRBV20-1 and TRBJ2-7, with a tentative D call TRBD1 (6 bases). The CDR3 has 14 residues. Trimming cost V 6 bases and J 5 bases, with 20 bases left between them. Looked up from germline, CDR1 is DFQATT and CDR2 is SNEGSKA (reference sequence). The CDR3 bases that were read are TGCAGTGCACCAAGGATAACAGGGACCCACGAG. This encodes CSAPRITGTHE. The entire CDR3 protein is CSAPRITGTHEQYF.

This clone was detected a few times. The CDR3 goes on 3 residues after the read ends, and that part is filled in from the germline J gene. J is TRBJ1-1 and V is TRBV7-9, with 8 bases identical to TRBD1. The CDR3 contains 14 residues. Germline V gene sequence: CDR1 SEHNR, CDR2 FQNEAQ (reference sequence). V shed 4 bases and J 2 bases; nucleotides not matched to a gene: 3. The CDR3 region is CASSWGQVNTEAFF. The covered CDR3 bases are TGTGCCAGCAGCTGGGGACAGGTAAACACTGAA.

This clone was seen more than once but under ten times. The read ends 3 residues early relative to the CDR3; the germline J gene fills the gap. The chain uses TRBV18 and TRBJ1-2, with no clear D. Germline CDR1 KGHSH, CDR2 LQKENI. The V end was cut by 4 bases, the J end by 7 bases, with 13 bases between. The CDR3 is made up of 13 amino acids. The CDR3 region is CASSLAREGGYTF. The sequenced CDR3 bases are TGTGCCAGCTCACTGGCCAGAGAAGGTGGC.

This clone was detected only a few times. The observed sequence ends 3 residues before the CDR3 terminus, with the missing tail filled in from the germline J gene. The chain couples TRBV19 to TRBJ1-4, with unresolved D. The ends were cut back, 4 bases at V and 6 bases at J, with 9 bases in the middle. Looked up from germline, CDR1 is LNHDA and CDR2 is SQIVND (reference sequence). The CDR3 sequence is 13 residues long. CDR3: CASSTARDEKLFF. The CDR3 bases that were read are TGTGCCAGTAGTACCGCCCGGGATGAAAAA. Together with reference TRBV19 and TRBJ1-4, the CDR3 gives the full variable domain: DGGITQSPKYLFRKEGQNVTLSCEQNLNHDAMYWYRQDPGQGLRLIYYSQIVNDFQKGDIAEGYSVSREKKESFPLTVTSAQKNPTAFYLCASSTARDEKLFFGSGTQLSVL.

In its sample, this clone is medium-sized. The CDR3 is cut off 3 residues early in the read; its end comes from the germline J gene. The chain is built from TRBV29-1 and TRBJ2-1; perhaps TRBD2 as D (6 bases). The CDR3 covers 13 residues. V was shortened by 5 bases and J by 4 bases, with 12 bases between the two germline ends. The germline CDR1 and CDR2 sequences are SQVTM and ANQGSEA. The CDR3 region is CSVPGTPYNEQFF. The part of the CDR3 DNA that was read is TGCAGCGTTCCCGGGACTCCTTACAATGAG.

Concerning this clone: The CDR3 extends 3 residues past the end of the read, so its final part is completed from the germline J gene. The chain employs TRBV20-1 and TRBJ2-1; 14 bases fit TRBD2. The length of the CDR3 is 14 residues. V shed 4 bases, J shed 9 bases, and the junction held 5 bases outside the gene matches. Germline CDR1 and CDR2: DFQATT and SNEGSKA (reference sequence). The DNA read from the CDR3 is TGCAGTGCTACGACTAGCGGGGGGGCGGGTGAG. Amino acid sequence: CSATTSGGAGE. The entire CDR3 reads CSATTSGGAGEQFF.

This clone has only a few counts. The CDR3 goes on 3 residues after the read ends, and that part is filled in from the germline J gene. The gene calls are TRBV19 and TRBJ2-5; a weak D match, TRBD2 (6 bases). The length of the CDR3 is 15 residues. V was pared by 5 bases and J by 5 bases, with 18 bases between. Per the germline V gene, CDR1 is LNHDA and CDR2 is SQIVND (reference sequence). The CDR3 loop reads CASSETGGSGETQYF. The sequenced CDR3 bases are TGTGCCAGTAGTGAAACCGGGGGTTCCGGTGAGACC.

This clone was observed a few times. With the read ending 3 residues before the CDR3 end, the germline J gene is used to fill in that end. This chain joins TRBV7-8 and TRBJ1-3, with D maybe TRBD1 (5 bases). This CDR3 has 17 residues. Trimming removed 1 base at V and 0 bases at J, with 13 bases between. In germline, CDR1 is SGHVS, CDR2 FQNEAQ. CDR3 DNA, as far as it was read: TGTGCCAGCAGCTTAGGATGGGGCTTTAGCTCTGGAAACACC. It codes for CASSLGWGFSSGNT. The CDR3 in its entirety is CASSLGWGFSSGNTIYF.

This clone occurred a few times. The CDR3 is cut off 3 residues early in the read; its end comes from the germline J gene. The V and J genes are TRBV2 and TRBJ2-7; 13 bases line up with TRBD2. CDR1 SNHLY and CDR2 FYNNEI come from the germline V gene. This CDR3 has 15 residues. With V trimmed by 4 bases and J by 2 bases, 2 bases remained unmatched. This chain's CDR3 is CASSAGLAGAYEQYF. The DNA read from the CDR3 is TGTGCCAGCAGTGCTGGACTAGCGGGGGCCTACGAG.